This T cell receptor (beta chain) was identified during a study of T-cell memory formation after mild COVID-19. The CDR3 is 13 residues long. Trimming pared 6 bases from V and 11 bases from J, leaving 20 bases between. The TCR alpha and TCR beta cDNA libraries, bearing sample barcodes and UMIs, were generated by 5'RACE using constant-segment primers. MiXCR, applied by TCRdb to the 5' RACE reads, yields one record per CDR3 protein. This table has around 300,000 distinct CDR3 sequences, roughly an eighth appearing once. This TCR was recovered from a man aged 18 to 30 who had mild COVID-19 (a few samples of this study predate the infection). Cell type and time point are not known. V gene TRBV12-3 or TRBV12-4 combines with J gene TRBJ2-7, with D perhaps TRBD2 (6 bases). The sequenced sample consisted of PBMCs or a T cell subset sorted from them (not recorded which). CDR3: CASSPSDFTRKYF. The CDR3 region has the DNA TGTGCCAGCAGCCCTAGCGACTTTACCAGAAAGTACTTC.